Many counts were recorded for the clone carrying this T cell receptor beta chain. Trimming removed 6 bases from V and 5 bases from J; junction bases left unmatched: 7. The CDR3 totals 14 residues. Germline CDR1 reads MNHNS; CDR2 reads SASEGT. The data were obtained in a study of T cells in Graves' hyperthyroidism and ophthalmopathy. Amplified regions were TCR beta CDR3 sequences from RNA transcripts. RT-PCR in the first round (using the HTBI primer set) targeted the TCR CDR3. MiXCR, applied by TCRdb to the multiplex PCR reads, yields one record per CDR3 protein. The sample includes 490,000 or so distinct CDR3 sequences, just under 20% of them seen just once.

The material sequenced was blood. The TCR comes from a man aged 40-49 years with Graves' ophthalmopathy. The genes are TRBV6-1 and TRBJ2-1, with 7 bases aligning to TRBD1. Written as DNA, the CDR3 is TGTGCCAGCAGAAGACAGGGTAGGGACAATGAGCAGTTCTTC. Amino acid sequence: CASRRQGRDNEQFF.